This T cell receptor (beta chain) was profiled in a study of OX40 agonist ivuxolimab in advanced cancers. Profiled with immunoSEQ multiplex PCR; TCRdb holds only in-frame clones, not every one. The sample carries tens of thousands of clones, about four fifths recorded once. This clone occurred once. Looked up from germline, CDR1 is LNHDA and CDR2 is SQIVND (reference sequence). The germline V and J ends were trimmed by 8 bases and 6 bases, with 19 bases remaining between them. CDR3 length equals 15 residues. The source of this sequence is an adult with an advanced solid tumor such as melanoma, head and neck, liver or kidney cancer. The J gene is TRBJ2-2, the V gene TRBV19; the D gene is possibly TRBD2 (6 bases). The specimen was CD4+ or CD8+ T cells sorted from blood, collected in a trial of the OX40 agonist ivuxolimab. CDR3 DNA: TGTGCCAGTGACGGAGGAGGGGACGACGCCGGGGAGCTGTTTTTT. Residues: CASDGGGDDAGELFF.